This TCR beta chain was captured by sequencing in a study of T cells in localized non-small cell lung cancer (dated by TCRdb to the early 2020s). Some background on the complete study: T cell repertoires of more than 200 early-stage NSCLC patients were analyzed, with tumors being compared against uninvolved tumor-adjacent lungs. The cohort consisted of roughly 240 treatment-naive NSCLC patients whose localized lung tumors had been resected. The mean age of the NSCLC patients was just over 65 years, with 130 or so men and 95 to 110 women. General study outcomes and caveats: Longer overall survival was associated with higher T cell density in blood, whereas shorter survival was associated with higher clonality in adjacent lung. The highest T cell clonality was observed in uninvolved tumor-adjacent lung, where clonality exceeded that of tumor, suggesting that antigenic responses were more focused in uninvolved tumor-adjacent lung. Because of the exploratory design, TCR variables were selected using unadjusted p-values without false-discovery rate correction. A median of roughly 56 of the top 100 tumor clones were detected in paired uninvolved adjacent lung, and 28 of these tumor clones were also found among the top 100 clones of the paired uninvolved adjacent lung. Multi-region tumor sequencing was not performed, so intratumor heterogeneity could not be excluded.

TCR beta CDR3 regions were sequenced from DNA using the immunoSEQ Assay. The published analysis was carried out like this. T cell density was computed as TCR beta template counts normalized to usable DNA estimated by amplifying housekeeping genes. Richness was estimated using the preseqR package, with extrapolation to 400,000 templates for PBMC samples and to 120,000 templates for tissue samples. Clonality was taken to be one minus Pielou's evenness. Tissue-enriched TCRs were identified by differential abundance testing using productive amino-acid clonotypes, minimum total count 5 and alpha 0.1. Repertoire overlap between compartments was quantified with the Jaccard Index and Morisita Overlap Index. GLIPH grouped TCR beta CDR3s together with public tetramer-defined viral CDR3s, and a viral motif had to include at least three viral sequences and show V-gene enrichment. The immuneACCESS repertoire file appears here via TCRdb, limited to in-frame rearrangements. These files lack a portion of the clones; in checked studies, under half of the deficit traces to unresolved V genes, and the cause of the others is not known. That table is the source of V, J and clone size, and D and trimming were worked out from the DNA. The sample includes 35,000 to 45,000 clones, with roughly 77% observed a single time. 30% to 35% of the sample is in the top ten clones.

The germline V end is reduced by 5 bases and the J end by 4 bases; junction bases left unmatched: 6. From the cysteine up to the phenylalanine, the CDR3 has a length of 15 residues. The kept DNA is CDR3 alone, 45 bases in frame from the first base. From the germline V gene, CDR1 is MNHNS and CDR2 is SASEGT. At diagnosis, tumor, uninvolved tumor-adjacent lung and peripheral blood were collected and then preserved as a mix of FFPE and fresh-frozen material. For TCR repertoire profiling, blood samples were analyzed as peripheral blood mononuclear cells. With regard to this clone: Its antigen is currently not known. The sample holds no much larger clone one base away, and base qualities are not on file.

Source: PBMCs, taken before any cancer treatment. The receptor was derived from a woman aged 40-75 years with stage II squamous cell lung carcinoma. The chain is encoded by TRBV6-1 joined to TRBJ1-4, and TRBD1 matches 8 of the central bases. The sequenced DNA is TGTGCCAGCAGTAGACAGGGGCGCGATAATGAAAAACTGTTTTTT. This gives the protein CASSRQGRDNEKLFF.